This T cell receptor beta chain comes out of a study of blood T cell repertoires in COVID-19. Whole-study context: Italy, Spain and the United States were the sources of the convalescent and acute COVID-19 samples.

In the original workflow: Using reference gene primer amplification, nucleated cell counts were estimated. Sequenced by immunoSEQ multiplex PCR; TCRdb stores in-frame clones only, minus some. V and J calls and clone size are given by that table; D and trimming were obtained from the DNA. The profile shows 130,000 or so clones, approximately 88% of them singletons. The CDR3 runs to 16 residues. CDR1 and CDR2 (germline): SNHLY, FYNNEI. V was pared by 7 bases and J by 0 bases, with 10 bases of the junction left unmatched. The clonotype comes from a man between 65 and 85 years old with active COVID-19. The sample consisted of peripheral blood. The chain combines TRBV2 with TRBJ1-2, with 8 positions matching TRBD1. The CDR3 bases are TGTGCCAGCACCCTAAGGCAGGACAGGGCTAACTATGGCTACACCTTC. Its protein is CASTLRQDRANYGYTF. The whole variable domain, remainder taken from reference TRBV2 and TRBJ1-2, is EPEVTQTPSHQVTQMGQEVILRCVPISNHLYFYWYRQILGQKVEFLVSFYNNEISEKSEIFDDQFSVERPDGSNFTLKIRSTKLEDSAMYFCASTLRQDRANYGYTFGSGTRLTVV.